This TCR beta chain was captured in a study of Tregs in tolerant kidney transplant recipients. To note about this clone: No antigen is known for it. The read ends 3 residues before the CDR3 terminus; that terminus is restored from the germline J gene.

CD4+CD25+CD127- Tregs, CD4+CD25- non-Tregs, CD4 and CD8 cells were sorted. V was pared by 1 base and J by 2 bases, with 9 bases between. CDR3 length: 14 amino acids. Germline-derived CDR1 and CDR2 are SGHRS and YFSETQ. Overall study findings and caveats: Changing PCR primers prevented nucleotide comparison between some patients' samples. Biological reproducibility was not directly addressed in this study.

The table came from immunoSEQ multiplex PCR; TCRdb's copy has only in-frame clones and leaves some out. The sample shows about 48,000 clones, and under 0.9% sits with its ten largest clones. The sample was CD4+ T cells from blood, taken before the transplant. The chain couples TRBV5-1 to TRBJ1-2, with D possibly TRBD1 on 5 matching bases. The receptor was isolated from a human donor who received a combined kidney and bone marrow transplant. This CDR3 is CASSLTGANYGYTF. The CDR3 bases that were read are TGCGCCAGCAGCTTGACAGGCGCAAACTATGGC.